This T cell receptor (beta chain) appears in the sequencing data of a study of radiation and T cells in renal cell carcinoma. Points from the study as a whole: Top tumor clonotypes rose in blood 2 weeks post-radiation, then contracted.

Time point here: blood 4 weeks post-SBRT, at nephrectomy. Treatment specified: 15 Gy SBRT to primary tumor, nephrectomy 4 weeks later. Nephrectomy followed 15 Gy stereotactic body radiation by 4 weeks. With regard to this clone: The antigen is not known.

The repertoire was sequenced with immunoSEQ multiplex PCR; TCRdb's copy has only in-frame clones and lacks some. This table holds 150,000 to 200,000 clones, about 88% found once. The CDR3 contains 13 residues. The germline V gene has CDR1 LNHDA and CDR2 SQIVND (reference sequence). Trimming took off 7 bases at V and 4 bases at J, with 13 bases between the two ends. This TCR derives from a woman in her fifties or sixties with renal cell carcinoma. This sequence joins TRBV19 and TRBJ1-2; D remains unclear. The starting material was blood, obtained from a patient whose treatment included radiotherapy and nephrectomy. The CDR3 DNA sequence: TGTGCCAGTAACGATAAAAACAGCTATGGCTACACCTTC. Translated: CASNDKNSYGYTF.